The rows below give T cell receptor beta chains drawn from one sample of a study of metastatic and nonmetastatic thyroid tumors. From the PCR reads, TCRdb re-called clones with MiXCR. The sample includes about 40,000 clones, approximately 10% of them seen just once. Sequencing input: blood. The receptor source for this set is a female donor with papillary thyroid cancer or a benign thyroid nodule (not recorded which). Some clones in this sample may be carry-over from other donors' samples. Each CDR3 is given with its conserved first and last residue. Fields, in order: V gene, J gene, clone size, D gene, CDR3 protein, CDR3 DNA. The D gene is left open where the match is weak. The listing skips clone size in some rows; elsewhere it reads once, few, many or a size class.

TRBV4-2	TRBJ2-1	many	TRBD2	CASSLGLAGGYGTYNEQFF	TGTGCCAGCAGCCTCGGACTAGCGGGAGGGTATGGGACCTACAATGAGCAGTTCTTC
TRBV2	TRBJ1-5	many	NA	CASSEGGGGNQPQHF	TGTGCCAGCAGTGAGGGAGGAGGGGGCAATCAGCCCCAGCATTTT
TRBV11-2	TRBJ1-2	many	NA	CASSLSAERGYTF	TGTGCCAGCAGCTTATCGGCGGAGCGGGGCTACACCTTC
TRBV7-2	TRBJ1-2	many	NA	CASSLAGHTDGYTF	TGTGCCAGCAGCTTGGCGGGGCACACTGATGGCTACACCTTC
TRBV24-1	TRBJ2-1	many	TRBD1	CATSDSQGGEEQFF	TGTGCCACCAGTGATTCACAGGGGGGCGAGGAGCAGTTCTTC
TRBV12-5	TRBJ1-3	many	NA	CASGLSVGPGNTIYF	TGTGCTAGTGGTTTGAGTGTGGGGCCTGGAAACACCATATATTTT
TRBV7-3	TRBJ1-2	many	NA	CASSSGGDYGYTF	TGTGCCAGCAGCTCCGGGGGGGACTATGGCTACACCTTC
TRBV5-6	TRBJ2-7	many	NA	CASSLWWAGERYEQYF	TGTGCCAGCAGCTTGTGGTGGGCAGGGGAGAGGTACGAGCAGTACTTC
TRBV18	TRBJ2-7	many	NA	CASSPGVASEQYF	TGTGCCAGCTCCCCTGGTGTCGCATCCGAGCAGTACTTC
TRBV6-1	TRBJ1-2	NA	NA	CASSPRAGVVGYTF	TGTGCCAGCAGTCCCCGGGCGGGGGTAGTTGGCTACACCTTC
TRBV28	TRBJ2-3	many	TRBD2	CASSTPGTSGRDTQYF	TGTGCCAGCAGTACCCCCGGGACTAGCGGGAGGGATACGCAGTATTTT